This T cell receptor (beta chain) was found in a study of T cell changes during pregnancy in multiple sclerosis. Trimming removed 6 bases from V and 4 bases from J, with 7 bases in between. This CDR3 is 12 amino acids long. Germline V gives CDR1 MNHEY, CDR2 SMNVEV (reference sequence). The assay was immunoSEQ multiplex PCR, and TCRdb's table has in-frame clones only and misses some. The sample holds some 100,000 clones, 91% seen once. The sample consisted of peripheral blood, taken in the second trimester of pregnancy. The TCR sequence derives from a female donor with multiple sclerosis, enrolled in a pregnancy study. The chain combines TRBV27 with TRBJ2-1, with D unresolved. The CDR3 sequence: CASSQEYNEQFF. CDR3 bases: TGTGCCAGCAGCCAGGAATACAATGAGCAGTTCTTC.